The clone carrying this T cell receptor beta chain was observed a handful of times. Antigen unknown. The sequenced template was cDNA made from the entire isolated RNA. The table came from immunoSEQ multiplex PCR; TCRdb's copy has only in-frame clones and leaves some out. This sample yields about 180,000 clones, of which about an eighth are seen a single time; approximately 0.64% belongs to the top ten. Germline V lookup: CDR1 SGHRS, CDR2 YFSETQ. The V end lost 5 bases, the J end lost 2 bases, and 8 bases lay between the germline ends. The CDR3 spans 13 residues. These data are taken from a study of beta chain features in type 1 diabetes. Study-level background: Examination of sorted cells across all samples involved over 85,000,000 cells.

Study results and caveats: Within patients, naive, central memory and Treg TCRB repertoires seemed more similar than within healthy donors.

The material sequenced was central memory CD4+ T cells from blood. This chain joins TRBV5-1 and TRBJ2-1; D is perhaps TRBD1 (6 bases). The source is a woman aged 18-29 years in good health. This chain's CDR3 is CASRGDTYNEQFF. The CDR3 nucleotides read TGCGCCAGCAGGGGGGACACCTACAATGAGCAGTTCTTC.